This TCR beta chain was identified during a study of identical twins. TCRdb ran MiXCR on the 5' RACE reads and lists one entry per CDR3 protein. The table includes 450,000 or so distinct CDR3 sequences, roughly 13% detected once. The V and J ends lost 3 bases and 7 bases respectively, with 13 bases between them. This CDR3 has 14 residues. Germline V gives CDR1 SGHKS, CDR2 YYEKEE (reference sequence). These data were also reused for a study on yellow fever vaccine responses in identical twins.

Sequenced sample: CD4+ T cells sorted from blood. The chain has TRBV5-5 and TRBJ1-4; tentative D call: TRBD1 (6 bases). This TCR was sampled from a young woman in good health. The CDR3 DNA reads as TGTGCCAGCAGCTCGGGGGGCGCAGGTGAAAAACTGTTTTTT. This codes for CASSSGGAGEKLFF.